This TCR beta chain originates from a study of cytomegalovirus exposure and HLA in healthy donors. Overall study results and limits: Among the CMV-associated chains, three were confirmed in vitro as specific for CMV antigens. The authors enumerated 150 to 200 TCR beta chains as linked to cytomegalovirus.

Germline V CDR1 and CDR2: MNHEY, SMNVEV (reference sequence). V was shortened by 5 bases and J by 5 bases, with 10 bases between the two germline ends. The CDR3 length is 13 residues. About this clone: What it binds is not known.

Profiled with immunoSEQ multiplex PCR; TCRdb holds only in-frame clones, not every one. This sample carries about 98,000 clones, approximately 90% of them seen once, and the ten largest clones take roughly 3.9%. This TCR was sampled from a woman aged 30 to 39 in good health and CMV-seronegative. Material for sequencing was PBMCs. The chain employs TRBV27 and TRBJ1-5; a weak D match, TRBD1 (6 bases). The CDR3 sequence: CASSPTGYQPQHF. Here the CDR3 DNA reads TGTGCCAGCAGTCCTACAGGGTATCAGCCCCAGCATTTT.